The rows below give T cell receptor beta chains drawn from one sample of a study of blood T cell repertoires in COVID-19. Sequenced by immunoSEQ multiplex PCR; TCRdb stores in-frame clones only, minus some. The sample lists 150,000 or so clones; roughly 87% were seen once. Sequencing was carried out using PBMCs or T cells enriched from blood (not recorded which). The receptor source for this set is a woman aged 40-49 years who had been exposed to COVID-19. Both conserved end residues are part of each CDR3. A D gene is named only where the DNA matches it firmly. The size field is filled for only some rows; it gives once, few, many or a size class.

CDR3 protein,CDR3 DNA,J gene,V gene,clone size,D gene
CASHNYRGVTDTQYF,TGTGCCAGCCATAATTACAGGGGAGTCACAGATACGCAGTATTTT,TRBJ2-3,TRBV7-8,few,TRBD1
CASSLWRGANNSPLHF,TGTGCCAGCAGTTTATGGCGCGGGGCCAATAATTCACCCCTCCACTTT,TRBJ1-6,TRBV28,.,.
CAISVTGDTQYF,TGTGCCATCAGTGTTACGGGAGATACGCAGTATTTT,TRBJ2-3,TRBV10-3,.,.
CASSLGLDRKDEQFF,TGTGCCAGCAGCTTAGGACTAGACAGAAAGGATGAGCAGTTCTTC,TRBJ2-1,TRBV5-4,.,TRBD2
CASSYFNTEAFF,TGTGCCAGCAGTTACTTCAACACTGAAGCTTTCTTT,TRBJ1-1,TRBV28,.,.
CASSRQGNQPQHF,TGTGCCAGCAGCCGACAGGGGAATCAGCCCCAGCATTTT,TRBJ1-5,TRBV3-1/TRBV3-2,.,TRBD1
CASSQVYGTGGRNEQFF,TGTGCCAGCAGCCAAGTTTACGGGACAGGGGGCAGGAATGAGCAGTTCTTC,TRBJ2-1,TRBV3-1/TRBV3-2,.,TRBD1
CASSFFLDRGNTGELFF,TGTGCCAGCAGTTTTTTCTTGGACAGGGGAAACACCGGGGAGCTGTTTTTT,TRBJ2-2,TRBV27,.,TRBD1
CASSLGTEPYRYTF,TGCGCCAGCAGCCTGGGGACAGAGCCTTATCGCTACACCTTC,TRBJ1-2,TRBV5-1,.,TRBD1
CASSTTGGRGEQYF,TGTGCCAGCAGTACTACAGGGGGACGGGGCGAGCAGTACTTC,TRBJ2-7,TRBV7-2,few,TRBD1
CASAQNLHSPLHF,TGTGCCAGCGCCCAGAATCTCCATTCACCCCTCCACTTT,TRBJ1-6,TRBV12-3/TRBV12-4,.,.
CASTERGLGYTF,TGTGCCAGCACCGAGCGGGGGCTCGGCTACACCTTC,TRBJ1-2,TRBV18,.,.
CASSLGQLSYNEQFF,TGTGCCAGCAGCTTGGGACAGCTCTCCTACAATGAGCAGTTCTTC,TRBJ2-1,TRBV5-6,.,.
CASSEMASGRGEQYF,TGTGCCAGCAGTGAAATGGCTAGCGGGAGGGGAGAGCAGTACTTC,TRBJ2-7,TRBV6-1,.,TRBD2
CASSVAGGLAGINEQFF,TGTGCCAGCAGCGTAGCTGGGGGACTAGCGGGAATAAATGAGCAGTTCTTC,TRBJ2-1,TRBV9,.,TRBD2
CASEGSTRYNSPLHF,TGTGCCAGCGAGGGAAGTACACGATATAATTCACCCCTCCACTTT,TRBJ1-6,TRBV28,.,.
CASSLNGPQPQHF,TGTGCCAGCAGTTTAAATGGGCCTCAGCCCCAGCATTTT,TRBJ1-5,TRBV27,.,.
CASSPGTGTNSPLHF,TGTGCCAGCAGCCCCGGGACAGGGACCAATTCACCCCTCCACTTT,TRBJ1-6,TRBV5-5,.,TRBD1
CASSPDRGAVNTEAFF,TGTGCCAGCAGCCCCGACAGGGGCGCAGTCAACACTGAAGCTTTCTTT,TRBJ1-1,TRBV7-9,.,TRBD1
CASSLDSSQFYEQYF,TGCGCCAGCAGCTTGGACAGTTCACAATTCTACGAGCAGTACTTC,TRBJ2-7,TRBV5-1,.,.
CASSVAGGGFDEQYF,TGTGCCAGCAGCGTAGCAGGGGGCGGGTTTGACGAGCAGTACTTC,TRBJ2-7,TRBV9,.,TRBD1
CASTRTGVADTQYF,TGTGCCAGCACTCGGACAGGGGTGGCAGATACGCAGTATTTT,TRBJ2-3,TRBV28,.,TRBD1
CASSSLRGELFF,TGTGCCAGCAGCTCGCTTCGGGGGGAGCTGTTTTTT,TRBJ2-2,TRBV3-1/TRBV3-2,.,.
CASSAQFHQSGNTIYF,TGTGCCAGCAGCGCCCAGTTTCATCAGTCCGGAAACACCATATATTTT,TRBJ1-3,TRBV9,.,.
CASSPIRDRENIQYF,TGTGCCAGCAGCCCAATCCGGGACAGGGAAAACATTCAGTACTTC,TRBJ2-4,TRBV3-1/TRBV3-2,.,TRBD1
CASSLGGGAVYNEQFF,TGTGCCAGCAGCTTAGGTGGGGGGGCCGTCTACAATGAGCAGTTCTTC,TRBJ2-1,TRBV11-3,.,.
CASSSDRGGNQPQHF,TGTGCCAGCAGCTCGGACAGAGGAGGCAATCAGCCCCAGCATTTT,TRBJ1-5,TRBV7-9,few,.
CASSYFAGLAGMETQYF,TGTGCCAGCAGCTACTTTGCGGGACTAGCGGGAATGGAGACCCAGTACTTC,TRBJ2-5,TRBV5-4,.,TRBD2
CAISESSGSTDTQYF,TGTGCCATCAGTGAGTCTAGCGGGAGTACAGATACGCAGTATTTT,TRBJ2-3,TRBV10-3,.,TRBD2
CASISGGLNTEAFF,TGTGCCAGCATCTCAGGGGGCTTGAACACTGAAGCTTTCTTT,TRBJ1-1,TRBV28,.,TRBD1
CASRGQNSPLHF,TGTGCCAGCAGGGGACAGAATTCACCCCTCCACTTT,TRBJ1-6,TRBV2,.,TRBD1
CASSLKRATRLAEAFF,TGTGCCAGCAGTTTAAAGAGAGCCACGCGGCTGGCTGAAGCTTTCTTT,TRBJ1-1,TRBV27,.,.
CATSDKATGMELFF,TGTGCCACCAGTGACAAAGCAACAGGAATGGAGCTGTTTTTT,TRBJ2-2,TRBV24-1,.,.
CASSIPGRTYEQYF,TGTGCCAGTAGTATTCCGGGTAGGACCTACGAGCAGTACTTC,TRBJ2-7,TRBV19,.,.
CASSFRKGQDNEQFF,TGTGCCAGCAGTTTTCGGAAGGGACAGGACAATGAGCAGTTCTTC,TRBJ2-1,TRBV28,.,TRBD1
CASSTPPGLAGEEQYF,TGTGCCAGCAGCACCCCGCCGGGACTAGCGGGAGAGGAGCAGTACTTC,TRBJ2-7,TRBV6-2/TRBV6-3,.,TRBD2
CASSEPGQGYEQYF,TGTGCCAGCAGCGAACCGGGACAGGGATACGAGCAGTACTTC,TRBJ2-7,TRBV28,.,TRBD1
CASSPGTSGSWANVLTF,TGTGCCAGCAGTCCAGGGACTAGCGGGAGCTGGGCCAACGTCCTGACTTTC,TRBJ2-6,TRBV28,.,TRBD2
CASSPLRTAGVLDEQYF,TGTGCCAGCAGCCCACTCCGGACGGCAGGGGTTTTGGACGAGCAGTACTTC,TRBJ2-7,TRBV28,.,.
CASSVGGGSPLHF,TGTGCCAGCAGCGTGGGGGGGGGTTCACCCCTCCACTTT,TRBJ1-6,TRBV9,.,.